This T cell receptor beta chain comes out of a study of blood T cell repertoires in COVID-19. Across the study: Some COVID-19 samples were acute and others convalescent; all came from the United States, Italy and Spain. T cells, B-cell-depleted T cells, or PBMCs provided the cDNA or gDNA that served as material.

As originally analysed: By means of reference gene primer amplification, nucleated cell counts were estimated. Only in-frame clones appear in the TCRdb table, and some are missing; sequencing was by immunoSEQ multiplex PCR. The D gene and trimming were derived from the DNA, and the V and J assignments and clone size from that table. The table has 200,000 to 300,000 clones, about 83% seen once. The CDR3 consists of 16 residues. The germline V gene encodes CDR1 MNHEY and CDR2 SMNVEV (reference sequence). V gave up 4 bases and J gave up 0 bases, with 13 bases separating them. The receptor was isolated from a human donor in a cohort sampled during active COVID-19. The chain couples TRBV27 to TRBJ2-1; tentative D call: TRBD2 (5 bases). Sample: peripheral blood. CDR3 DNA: TGTGCCAGCAGTTCGATCAGCGGAGGCTCCTACAATGAGCAGTTCTTC. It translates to CASSSISGGSYNEQFF.